These 23 T cell receptor beta chains were sequenced from one sample in a study of PD-1 blockade in classical Hodgkin lymphoma. The method was immunoSEQ multiplex PCR; TCRdb's version includes in-frame clones alone and lacks a portion of them. The profile shows about 4,900 clones, less than 70% of them singletons. Time point described: cycle 4 day 1 (C4D1), after 6 weeks of nivolumab. Every patient had relapsed following autologous stem cell transplantation, and cohorts differed in brentuximab vedotin exposure. CD8+ T cell isolation from thawed PBMCs was performed by magnetic negative selection. Sample: CD8+ T cells from blood, taken before the fourth cycle of nivolumab. All receptors come from a human donor with classical Hodgkin lymphoma.

For the CDR3, the DNA is TGTGCCAGCAGTTTAACAGATAACACTGAAGCTTTCTTT. It encodes CASSLTDNTEAFF. V is TRBV6-1 and J is TRBJ1-1; D not resolved. V was pared by 5 bases and J by 2 bases, with 9 bases between. This CDR3 has 13 amino acids. Germline V CDR1 and CDR2: MNHNS, SASEGT.

The chain joins TRBV5-1 to TRBJ2-2; D is ambiguous. The V gene lost 5 bases and the J gene lost 2 bases, with 4 bases spanning the gap. Germline lookup yields CDR1 SGHRS and CDR2 YFSETQ. CDR3 length: 12 residues. The CDR3 DNA is TGCGCCAGCAGAGATAACACCGGGGAGCTGTTTTTT. Residues: CASRDNTGELFF.

CDR3 coding DNA: TGCGCCAGCAGCCAAGTTGGGGACAGGGGGGACACTGAAGCTTTCTTT. This encodes CASSQVGDRGDTEAFF. V is TRBV4-1 and J is TRBJ1-1, with 11 bases matching TRBD1. The V segment lost 1 base and the J segment 3 bases; nucleotides outside the gene matches: 4. Germline lookup yields CDR1 MGHRA and CDR2 YSYEKL. The CDR3 loop spans 16 amino acids.

The table lists this clone with a count of one. The chain combines TRBV4-1 with TRBJ2-7; tentative D call: TRBD1 (6 bases). The germline V gene has CDR1 MGHRA and CDR2 YSYEKL. The CDR3 totals 14 residues. V lost 0 bases and J lost 2, with 8 bases in between. The CDR3 sequence: CASSQDRGTYEQYF. The CDR3 nucleotides are TGCGCCAGCAGCCAAGACAGGGGCACCTACGAGCAGTACTTC.

This chain connects TRBV28 to TRBJ1-5; D gene uncertain. The germline V and J ends were trimmed by 6 bases and 0 bases, with 9 bases remaining between them. The germline V gene encodes CDR1 MDHEN and CDR2 SYDVKM. The CDR3 is made up of 14 amino acids. The CDR3 DNA reads as TGTGCCAGCAGAATGGACTCTAGCAATCAGCCCCAGCATTTT. Its translation is CASRMDSSNQPQHF. Drawing the rest from reference TRBV28 and TRBJ1-5, the complete variable domain is DVKVTQSSRYLVKRTGEKVFLECVQDMDHENMFWYRQDPGLGLRLIYFSYDVKMKEKGDIPEGYSVSREKKERFSLILESASTNQTSMYLCASRMDSSNQPQHFGDGTRLSIL.

This chain links TRBV4-1 with TRBJ2-1; possibly TRBD1 or TRBD2 for D (6 bases each). Germline CDR1 and CDR2: MGHRA and YSYEKL. Trimming left V 3 bases short and J 3 bases short, with 12 bases between. The CDR3 covers 15 residues. The CDR3 region is CASSHSGGLYNEQFF. DNA for the CDR3: TGCGCCAGCAGCCATTCTGGGGGGCTCTACAATGAGCAGTTCTTC.

The chain is built from TRBV5-1 and TRBJ2-7; D is ambiguous. Germline V gene lookup returns CDR1 SGHRS and CDR2 YFSETQ. The CDR3 runs to 13 residues. V was pared by 0 bases and J by 2 bases, with 6 bases between. This CDR3 reads CASSLGPTYEQYF. Written as DNA, the CDR3 is TGCGCCAGCAGCTTGGGGCCAACCTACGAGCAGTACTTC.

The V gene is TRBV7-9, the J gene TRBJ2-7; TRBD2 matches 11 bases. The germline V gene has CDR1 SEHNR and CDR2 FQNEAQ (reference sequence). There are 18 residues in the CDR3. V shed 6 bases, J shed 1 base, and the junction held 14 bases outside the gene matches. CDR3 in amino acids: CASSPYPPGLAESYEQYF. CDR3 coding DNA: TGTGCCAGCAGTCCATACCCACCGGGACTAGCGGAGTCCTACGAGCAGTACTTC. The full variable domain, in which reference TRBV7-9 and TRBJ2-7 provide the parts outside the CDR3, is DTGVSQNPRHKITKRGQNVTFRCDPISEHNRLYWYRQTLGQGPEFLTYFQNEAQLEKSRLLSDRFSAERPKGSFSTLEIQRTEQGDSAMYLCASSPYPPGLAESYEQYFGPGTRLTVT.

J is TRBJ2-7 and V is TRBV4-2; 8 bases are a match to TRBD1. Trimming cost V 0 bases and J 4 bases; bases outside gene matches: 8. The CDR3 has 16 residues. The germline gives CDR1 LGHNA, CDR2 YNFKEQ. The CDR3, as DNA: TGTGCCAGCAGCCAAGATTACCCGGACAGGGCGTACGAGCAGTACTTC. This encodes CASSQDYPDRAYEQYF.

This clone was counted a few times. The V call is TRBV30, the J call TRBJ2-2; either TRBD1 or TRBD2 may fit D (7 bases each). The CDR3 length is 15 residues. The V end lost 5 bases, the J end lost 2 bases, and 15 bases lay between the germline ends. The germline CDR1 and CDR2 sequences are GTSNPN and SVGIG (reference sequence). The CDR3 loop is CAWVREGANTGELFF. For the CDR3, the DNA is TGTGCCTGGGTGAGGGAGGGGGCCAACACCGGGGAGCTGTTTTTT.

The chain has TRBV4-1 and TRBJ1-6; 7 positions agree with TRBD1. J gave up 6 bases and V 0 bases, and 11 bases lay outside the gene matches. CDR3 length equals 18 residues. From germline, CDR1 is MGHRA and CDR2 YSYEKL. DNA of the CDR3: TGCGCCAGCAGCCAAGATGGGGCAGGGGGTGGACTTAATTCACCCCTCCACTTT. It specifies CASSQDGAGGGLNSPLHF.

This sequence joins TRBV5-1 and TRBJ2-7; 7 bases map to TRBD2. From germline, CDR1 is SGHRS and CDR2 YFSETQ. Germline trimming cut 4 bases from V and 3 bases from J; bases unmatched to any gene: 10. The CDR3 is 15 amino acids. CDR3: CASSPRSGGYYEQYF. In nucleotides, the CDR3 is TGCGCCAGCAGCCCACGTTCGGGGGGATACTACGAGCAGTACTTC.

This sequence joins TRBV4-1 and TRBJ2-5, with D possibly being TRBD1 or TRBD2 (5 bases each). CDR1 is MGHRA and CDR2 is YSYEKL in the germline V gene. The CDR3 loop spans 12 amino acids. V dropped 5 bases and J dropped 7 bases, with 11 bases sitting between them. The CDR3 DNA reads as TGCGCCAGCAGCTCCGGGGCAGGGACCCAGTACTTC. Its protein is CASSSGAGTQYF.

The CDR3 protein is CASSFEGRNTEAFF. Here the CDR3 DNA reads TGTGCCAGCAGCTTCGAGGGGCGCAACACTGAAGCTTTCTTT. The chain combines TRBV5-4 with TRBJ1-1; a weak D match, TRBD1 (5 bases). V was clipped by 2 bases and J by 2 bases, with 10 bases between them. CDR1 and CDR2 (germline): SGHNT, YYREEE (reference sequence). CDR3 length equals 14 residues.

This chain links TRBV2 with TRBJ2-7; 9 nucleotides match TRBD2. Per the germline V gene, CDR1 is SNHLY and CDR2 is FYNNEI. CDR3 size: 18 residues. The J segment lost 2 bases and the V segment lost 0 bases, leaving 11 bases of the junction unmatched. The CDR3 DNA is TGTGCCAGCAGTGAAGCTAAGCGGGAGGTCCCGAGGACCTACGAGCAGTACTTC. Amino acids: CASSEAKREVPRTYEQYF.

V is TRBV5-4 and J is TRBJ2-1; weak D call: TRBD2 (6 bases). The CDR3 is 16 amino acids. Trimming pared 2 bases from V and 9 bases from J, leaving 21 bases between. Germline values: CDR1 SGHNT, CDR2 YYREEE (reference sequence). The CDR3 DNA is TGTGCCAGCAGCTTTTGGGGGACCGAGCCCGGGGGTGAGCAGTTCTTC. Encoded protein: CASSFWGTEPGGEQFF.

This clone was detected only a few times. The chain is built from TRBV27 and TRBJ2-3, with TRBD2 identical over 9 bases. V was clipped by 5 bases and J by 6 bases; unmatched bases: 9. Germline V gene sequence: CDR1 MNHEY, CDR2 SMNVEV (reference sequence). This CDR3 spans 15 amino acids. The CDR3 spells CASSLPASGMDTQYF. The CDR3 nucleotides are TGTGCCAGCAGTCTCCCGGCTAGCGGGATGGATACGCAGTATTTT.

This clone has a handful of counts. The V and J genes are TRBV10-2 and TRBJ2-7; a weak D match, TRBD1 (5 bases). Trimming took 2 bases from V and 3 from J, leaving 14 bases between them. Germline V gene data show CDR1 as WSHSY and CDR2 as SAAADI. This CDR3 is 15 amino acids long. CDR3 protein: CASSETLEGVYEQYF. In DNA form, the CDR3 reads TGCGCCAGCAGTGAGACCCTAGAAGGGGTCTACGAGCAGTACTTC.

This chain uses TRBV14 with TRBJ2-7; possibly TRBD1 for D (6 bases). This CDR3 spans 13 amino acids. The V end lost 7 bases, the J end lost 5 bases, and 15 bases lay between the germline ends. The germline gives CDR1 SGHDN, CDR2 FVKESK. CDR3 DNA: TGTGCCAGCACCCAGCACAGGGACGACGAGCAGTACTTC. Its protein product is CASTQHRDDEQYF.

The V call is TRBV27, the J call TRBJ2-3; D is unresolved. This CDR3 has 17 residues. V lost 8 bases and J lost 1, with 22 bases in between. CDR1 is MNHEY and CDR2 is SMNVEV in the germline V gene (reference sequence). CDR3 residues: CASASGLVLFGTDTQYF. The CDR3 coding sequence is TGTGCCAGCGCCTCAGGATTAGTCCTTTTCGGCACAGATACGCAGTATTTT.

This clone was picked up a small number of times. CDR3 protein: CSVEGDREQFF. The CDR3 coding sequence is TGCAGCGTTGAAGGGGATCGGGAGCAGTTCTTC. The chain employs TRBV29-1 and TRBJ2-1; the D is unclear. Germline V gene sequence: CDR1 SQVTM, CDR2 ANQGSEA. V lost 1 base, J lost 10 bases, and 8 bases lay in between. There are 11 residues in the CDR3.

This clone turned up a few times. The rearrangement links TRBV5-6 to TRBJ2-5; 7 bases fit TRBD1. The CDR3 runs to 18 residues. Germline-derived CDR1 and CDR2 are SGHDT and YYEEEE. V lost 2 bases and J lost 0; bases outside the gene matches: 13. The CDR3 loop is CASSLRAWDSEYQETQYF. CDR3 nucleotides: TGTGCCAGCAGCTTACGCGCCTGGGACAGCGAGTACCAAGAGACCCAGTACTTC.

This chain connects TRBV5-1 to TRBJ2-5; D might be TRBD1 (6 bases). This CDR3 comprises 15 residues. Germline CDR1 reads SGHRS; CDR2 reads YFSETQ. The V and J ends lost 4 bases and 5 bases respectively, with 18 bases between them. The CDR3 bases are TGCGCCAGCAGCCTTCACAGGGTATCGTTGGAGACCCAGTACTTC. Its protein product is CASSLHRVSLETQYF.